The 17 T cell receptor beta chains below come from one sample, sequenced in a study of regulatory T cells (dated by TCRdb to 2016 to 2019). For these receptors, no antigen is known. General conclusions and limits of the study: Conventional CD4+ T cells from CD3G-deficient patients were enriched for hydrophobic residues at CDR3 positions 6 and 7, suggesting more self-reactive specificities.

The method was the immunoSEQ multiplex PCR assay. The multiplex PCR relied on 52 forward TRBV primers and 13 reverse TRBJ primers, and amplification bias was corrected through assay-based and computational methods. Held by TCRdb, this immuneACCESS table contains in-frame sequences only and omits some clones. Under half of the omission traces to an unresolved V gene where checked; the cause of the rest is unknown. In this sample the table shows 30,000 to 40,000 clones, 93% of which occur a single time. The top ten hold 0.75% to 1% of the sample. The sample consisted of conventional CD4+ T cells sorted from blood. These TCRs come from a child aged 2 to 10 with CD3G deficiency.

The chain recombines TRBV11-2 with TRBJ1-1; 7 positions match TRBD1. Losses at the gene ends were 3 bases for V and 0 bases for J; bases not matched to a gene: 1. Germline values: CDR1 SGHAT, CDR2 FQNNGV. The CDR3 length is 14 residues. The CDR3 is CASSLGTVNTEAFF. The CDR3 DNA reads as TGTGCCAGCAGCTTGGGGACAGTGAACACTGAAGCTTTCTTT.

This clone has a single count. The rearrangement links TRBV19 to TRBJ1-1, with a possible D match to TRBD1 (5 bases). CDR3 length equals 13 residues. Germline V gene lookup returns CDR1 LNHDA and CDR2 SQIVND (reference sequence). V lost 3 bases, J lost 2 bases, and 7 bases lay in between. Here the CDR3 DNA reads TGTGCCAGTAGTATGGGACTCAACACTGAAGCTTTCTTT. This gives the protein CASSMGLNTEAFF.

The gene calls are TRBV6-1 and TRBJ2-5; 7 bases match TRBD2. The end of the DNA is better explained by TRBJ2-7, so the J call may be wrong. This CDR3 comprises 13 residues. Germline loops: CDR1 MNHNS, CDR2 SASEGT. The DNA of the CDR3 is TGTGCCAGCAAAGAGGGAGGGCGCAACGAGCAGTACTTC. This translates into CASKEGGRNEQYF.

Concerning this clone: Other DNA sequences in this specimen translate into the identical CDR3. This chain joins TRBV5-1 and TRBJ2-3; no firm D call. V lost 4 bases, J lost 0 bases, and 6 bases lay in between. The CDR3 spans 13 residues. From germline, CDR1 is SGHRS and CDR2 YFSETQ. The CDR3: CASSPSSTDTQYF. In DNA, the CDR3 is TGCGCCAGCAGCCCCTCCAGCACAGATACGCAGTATTTT. The complete variable domain, with remaining parts taken from reference TRBV5-1 and TRBJ2-3, reads KAGVTQTPRYLIKTRGQQVTLSCSPISGHRSVSWYQQTPGQGLQFLFEYFSETQRNKGNFPGRFSGRQFSNSRSEMNVSTLELGDSALYLCASSPSSTDTQYFGPGTRLTVL.

This clone is a singleton in its sample. The V and J genes are TRBV6-1 and TRBJ1-5; TRBD1 matches at 7 bases. In germline, CDR1 is MNHNS, CDR2 SASEGT. This CDR3 is built from 15 residues. The junction had 12 bases not matched to a gene; V was cut back by 7 bases and J by 6 bases. CDR3 in amino acids: CASTWTGGVGQPQHF. CDR3 sequence (DNA): TGTGCCAGCACGTGGACAGGCGGGGTAGGTCAGCCCCAGCATTTT.

The rearrangement links TRBV5-1 to TRBJ1-1; tentatively, D is TRBD1 (6 bases). Trimming cost V 4 bases and J 3 bases, with 13 bases left between them. This CDR3 comprises 14 residues. From germline, CDR1 is SGHRS and CDR2 YFSETQ. CDR3 sequence: CASSETGWDTEAFF. The CDR3 DNA follows: TGCGCCAGCAGCGAAACAGGGTGGGACACTGAAGCTTTCTTT.

This chain joins TRBV28 and TRBJ2-7, with D tentatively TRBD1 or TRBD2 (5 bases each). Trimming left V 5 bases short and J 3 bases short, with 14 bases between. CDR3 length: 14 residues. Germline assignment: CDR1 MDHEN and CDR2 SYDVKM. As DNA, the CDR3 is TGTGCCAGCAGTGGCTCGGGACGGGGCTACGAGCAGTACTTC. This translates into CASSGSGRGYEQYF.

The chain has TRBV7-9 and TRBJ2-7; 12 bases fit TRBD1. CDR1 is SEHNR and CDR2 is FQNEAQ in the germline V gene (reference sequence). V shed 1 base, J shed 5 bases, and the junction held 3 bases outside the gene matches. CDR3 size: 15 residues. The CDR3: CASSLDGTGGNEQYF. The CDR3 DNA is TGTGCCAGCAGCTTAGACGGGACAGGGGGCAACGAGCAGTACTTC.

This chain joins TRBV28 and TRBJ1-6; perhaps TRBD1 as D (5 bases). The CDR3 runs 15 residues. V lost 5 bases and J 10 bases, leaving 18 bases between the germline ends. Germline values: CDR1 MDHEN, CDR2 SYDVKM. The CDR3: CASSPDVAGSSPLHF. DNA of the CDR3: TGTGCCAGCAGTCCAGACGTGGCAGGGTCATCACCCCTCCACTTT.

The chain couples TRBV28 to TRBJ2-7; D could derive from TRBD1 or TRBD2 (5 bases each). Trimming stripped 5 bases from V and 5 bases from J, with 13 bases between. There are 13 residues in the CDR3. Germline lookup yields CDR1 MDHEN and CDR2 SYDVKM. The CDR3 sequence: CASSTGWGNEQYF. In DNA form, the CDR3 reads TGTGCCAGCAGTACGGGTTGGGGGAACGAGCAGTACTTC.

The V and J genes are TRBV5-1 and TRBJ2-1, with D perhaps TRBD1 or TRBD2 (5 bases each). The CDR3 contains 14 residues. V was trimmed by 9 bases and J by 8 bases, leaving 21 bases between them. The germline gives CDR1 SGHRS, CDR2 YFSETQ. The CDR3 bases are TGCGCCACCTCCCGGGACGGCTTTATGTATGAGCAGTTCTTC. It yields the protein CATSRDGFMYEQFF.

The sample holds one count of this clone. V gene TRBV6-1 combines with J gene TRBJ2-7; D assignment may be TRBD1 or TRBD2 (5 bases each). The V end lost 4 bases, the J end lost 1 base, and 11 bases lay between the germline ends. This CDR3 region has 14 residues. Germline CDR1 is MNHNS and CDR2 is SASEGT. This chain's CDR3 is CASSVWGISYEQYF. Written as DNA, the CDR3 is TGTGCCAGCAGTGTATGGGGGATTTCCTACGAGCAGTACTTC.

This clone has a handful of counts. The rearrangement joins TRBV6-1 to TRBJ1-2; D uncertain. The V and J ends lost 6 bases and 1 base respectively, with 12 bases between them. This CDR3 contains 14 residues. Germline V gene data show CDR1 as MNHNS and CDR2 as SASEGT. The CDR3 DNA reads TGTGCCAGCAGCGCTATTCGGGGTAACTATGGCTACACCTTC. Its translation: CASSAIRGNYGYTF.

The chain recombines TRBV29-1 with TRBJ1-1; D unresolved. There are 14 residues in the CDR3. V gave up 7 bases and J gave up 8 bases, with 23 bases separating them. Germline V gene data show CDR1 as SQVTM and CDR2 as ANQGSEA. The CDR3 reads CSAMGGKPTSEAFF. CDR3 DNA sequence: TGCAGCGCCATGGGCGGCAAACCGACCAGCGAAGCTTTCTTT.

The chain joins TRBV11-3 to TRBJ2-3; D call uncertain. Trimming stripped 5 bases from V and 3 bases from J, with 6 bases between. This CDR3 is 12 amino acids long. Per the germline V gene, CDR1 is SGHNT and CDR2 is YENEEA. The CDR3 nucleotides are TGTGCCAGCAGCGGGCTTACAGATACGCAGTATTTT. Encoded protein: CASSGLTDTQYF. Combining the CDR3 with reference TRBV11-3 and TRBJ2-3 gives the whole variable domain EAGVVQSPRYKIIEKKQPVAFWCNPISGHNTLYWYLQNLGQGPELLIRYENEEAVDDSQLPKDRFSAERLKGVDSTLKIQPAELGDSAVYLCASSGLTDTQYFGPGTRLTVL.

The chain has TRBV5-1 and TRBJ2-3; TRBD2 might be the D (6 bases). V was trimmed by 4 bases and J by 2 bases, leaving 11 bases between them. The CDR3 has 14 amino acids. Germline V gene sequence: CDR1 SGHRS, CDR2 YFSETQ. The CDR3 DNA sequence: TGCGCCAGCAGCCCGGGACTCCTCACAGATACGCAGTATTTT. It encodes CASSPGLLTDTQYF.

V usage is TRBV5-1 and J usage is TRBJ2-2; D might be TRBD1 (5 bases). Trimming took 4 bases from V and 5 from J, leaving 9 bases between them. The CDR3 runs 13 residues. Looked up from germline, CDR1 is SGHRS and CDR2 is YFSETQ. The CDR3 DNA follows: TGCGCCAGCAGCCCGCAGGGAACCGGGGAGCTGTTTTTT. This gives the protein CASSPQGTGELFF.